This T cell receptor (beta chain) was captured in a study of response to subunit inactivated influenza vaccine. Findings of the study overall: A suggestion made by the authors is that each seasonal influenza vaccination recruits few new T cells.

TCRdb re-called the RT-PCR reads through MiXCR, storing one row per CDR3 protein. Found here are around 850,000 distinct CDR3 sequences, approximately 17% of them singletons; the top ten hold 9.5% to 13%. Regarding this clonotype: The target antigen is unknown.

The CDR3 loop spans 16 amino acids. Germline V gives CDR1 MNHNS, CDR2 SASEGT. V was clipped by 6 bases and J by 5 bases; unmatched bases: 10. The sequenced sample was PBMCs from blood, obtained roughly 5 days after vaccination. The TCR originated in a man in his fifties who received an inactivated influenza vaccine. The chain couples TRBV6-1 to TRBJ2-5; 12 nucleotides align to TRBD2. CDR3 residues: CASRRSSGGGFETQYF. The DNA for the CDR3 is TGTGCCAGCAGGCGCTCTAGCGGGGGGGGGTTTGAGACCCAGTACTTC.